The T cell receptor (beta chain) described here comes from a study of T cells after yellow fever vaccination. Study overall: Fractions low in cell number were prepared with SMART-Seq v4 Ultra Low Input. Overall study findings and caveats: The bulk population could contribute abundant contaminating clonotypes to FACS-sorted repertoires. Re-detected after boosting: most primary clones, 96% of CD4 and under 90% of CD8.

Template switching by 5'RACE produced TCR cDNA, adding a universal primer site and UMIs. One entry per CDR3 protein, called by TCRdb with MiXCR from the 5' RACE reads. The table includes some 340,000 distinct CDR3 sequences, over 8.5% detected once. Trimming stripped 1 base from V and 5 bases from J, with 5 bases between. This CDR3 has 13 residues. Germline V lookup: CDR1 KGHDR, CDR2 SFDVKD. This clonotype came up many times. Its antigen is not known. This chain connects TRBV24-1 to TRBJ2-1; D is undetermined. The sample was CD4+ T cells sorted from PBMCs, taken 45 days after the yellow fever booster vaccination. The clonotype was recovered from a young man who received the YFV17D yellow fever vaccine. The CDR3 here is CATSDFGDNEQFF. The CDR3 DNA is TGTGCCACCAGTGATTTTGGAGACAATGAGCAGTTCTTC.